The clone carrying this TCR beta chain was observed once. Its antigen is currently unknown. The sample is drawn from a study of cytomegalovirus exposure and HLA in healthy donors. General observations from the study: Researchers counted some 150 TCR beta chains as cytomegalovirus-associated.

V was cut by 0 bases and J by 8 bases, with 14 bases left in between. From germline, CDR1 is SGHRS and CDR2 YFSETQ. CDR3 length equals 14 residues. PCR employed 60 Vbeta and 13 Jbeta primers. Profiled with immunoSEQ multiplex PCR; TCRdb holds only in-frame clones, not every one. This table has roughly 150,000 clones, 65% to 85% appearing once. The sequence came from a woman in her forties or fifties in good health and CMV-seropositive. The chain links TRBV5-1 to TRBJ1-2; D remains unclear. Sequencing was carried out using PBMCs. The CDR3 nucleotides read TGCGCCAGCAGCTTGGCCGATCGGGTTGGAGGCTACACCTTC. Its translation: CASSLADRVGGYTF.